A single TCR beta chain is shown here with its context. V dropped 0 bases and J dropped 3 bases, with 9 bases sitting between them. CDR1 and CDR2 from the germline V gene are KGHSH and LQKENI. This CDR3 has 14 residues. This sample is part of a study of cytotoxic CD8 clonotypes in ibrutinib-treated CLL. TCRdb's copy holds only in-frame clones and misses some; the assay was immunoSEQ multiplex PCR. Altogether 200,000 or so clones are present, 70% being singletons, with the ten largest covering about 6.2%. The V call is TRBV18, the J call TRBJ2-7; no reliable D call. The TCR was taken from a human donor with chronic lymphocytic leukemia. The specimen comprised PBMCs, sampled after 12 months of ibrutinib treatment. DNA for the CDR3: TGTGCCAGCTCACCACCAACGCACAGCTACGAGCAGTACTTC. Translated, it gives CASSPPTHSYEQYF.